Here is one T cell receptor (beta chain) with its context. The CDR3 extends over 19 amino acids. The V gene's germline CDR1 is SGHRS and CDR2 YFSETQ. The V segment lost 2 bases and the J segment 5 bases; nucleotides outside the gene matches: 18. Using a J-beta primer mix together with a sample-barcoded 5' primer, a second PCR was run for roughly 7 to 12 cycles. MiXCR, applied by TCRdb to the 5' RACE reads, yields one record per CDR3 protein. The sample lists roughly 1,100,000 distinct CDR3 sequences, under 30% occurring once. This sample stems from a study of blood T cells in healthy people across ages. This same sample was also part of a study on T cells of mothers and their children. From that study: Related mother-child pairs showed slightly, non-significantly higher overlap than unrelated pairs.

This TCR came from a girl aged 2-10 years in good health. The sample taken for sequencing was blood. The chain recombines TRBV5-1 with TRBJ2-1; TRBD2 agrees at 8 bases. In DNA form, the CDR3 reads TGCGCCAGCAGCTTTACGACCCAGACGACTAGCGTCTCGAACAATGAGCAGTTCTTC. It yields the protein CASSFTTQTTSVSNNEQFF.